This T cell receptor (beta chain) was found in a study of PD-1 blockade in classical Hodgkin lymphoma. Study-wide results and caveats: It was reported that newly diagnosed patients had less baseline TCR diversity than healthy donors. Exclusion applied to patients who initiated nivolumab less than 1 year following ASCT. The diversity seen at baseline in complete responders resembled that of newly diagnosed patients.

Time point: cycle 4 day 1 (C4D1), after about 6 weeks of nivolumab. Brentuximab vedotin exposure varied among the patients, all of whom had relapsed after autologous stem cell transplantation. This clone appeared a few times. Its specificity is unknown. Germline CDR1 is MNHEY and CDR2 is SVGAGI. Trimming pared 3 bases from V and 4 bases from J, leaving 15 bases between. The CDR3 consists of 15 residues. Measured with immunoSEQ multiplex PCR; TCRdb has only the in-frame clones, and not every one. The repertoire holds tens of thousands of clones, 60% to 80% seen once, with about a fifth in the top ten. The sample consisted of peripheral blood mononuclear cells (PBMCs), taken before the fourth cycle of nivolumab. This TCR was sampled from a human donor with classical Hodgkin lymphoma. V is TRBV6-5 and J is TRBJ1-2; the D gene is possibly TRBD1 (5 bases). The CDR3 reads CASSYSDRTFYGYTF. The CDR3 DNA is TGTGCCAGCAGTTATTCCGACAGAACATTCTATGGCTACACCTTC.